The rows below give T cell receptor beta chains drawn from one sample of a study of CD8 T cells in ankylosing spondylitis. TCRdb fed the 5' RACE reads into MiXCR, producing one record per CDR3 protein. The sample includes roughly 470,000 distinct CDR3 sequences, roughly a quarter of them seen just once. The material sequenced was blood, either unsorted or a sorted T cell fraction (not recorded which). Receptors originate from a male donor with ankylosing spondylitis. Both conserved end residues are part of each CDR3. A D gene is named only where the DNA matches it firmly. The size of a clone is reported for some rows only, either as once, few or many, or as a class for expanded clones.

clone size	J gene	D gene	V gene	CDR3 protein	CDR3 DNA
-	TRBJ2-3	TRBD2	TRBV24-1	CATSDPAGEADTQYF	TGTGCCACCAGTGACCCAGCGGGAGAAGCAGATACGCAGTATTTT
-	TRBJ1-2	TRBD1	TRBV3-1	CASSSQGDGYTF	TGTGCCAGCAGCTCTCAGGGGGATGGCTACACCTTC
few	TRBJ2-1	TRBD2	TRBV7-2	CASSLTSGSFDEQFF	TGTGCCAGCAGCTTAACTAGCGGGAGTTTCGATGAGCAGTTCTTC
-	TRBJ2-5	-	TRBV5-6	CASSSTLQIRGETQYF	TGTGCCAGCAGCTCCACCCTTCAGATCAGGGGAGAGACCCAGTACTTC
few	TRBJ1-1	-	TRBV5-1	CASSARGNTEAFF	TGCGCCAGCAGCGCCAGGGGGAACACTGAAGCTTTCTTT
few	TRBJ2-2	-	TRBV24-1	CATSGTATGPFTGELFF	TGTGCCACCAGTGGTACCGCTACAGGGCCCTTCACCGGGGAGCTGTTTTTT
-	TRBJ2-3	-	TRBV20-1	CSANRDLGTDTQYF	TGCAGTGCTAACAGGGACCTCGGCACAGATACGCAGTATTTT
once	TRBJ1-1	-	TRBV6-5	CAGTRAFF	TGTGCCGGGACTAGAGCTTTCTTT
few	TRBJ1-5	-	TRBV24-1	CATSGARHQPQHF	TGTGCCACCAGTGGGGCGAGGCATCAGCCCCAGCATTTT
-	TRBJ1-5	TRBD1	TRBV6-2/TRBV6-3	CASSSGTGTYSNQPQHF	TGTGCCAGCAGTTCCGGGACAGGGACTTATAGCAATCAGCCCCAGCATTTT
-	TRBJ2-3	TRBD1	TRBV20-1	CSAYDRGGTDTQYF	TGCAGTGCATACGACAGGGGGGGGACAGATACGCAGTATTTT
-	TRBJ2-2	-	TRBV5-5	CASSTSGTGELFF	TGTGCCAGCAGCACCTCGGGCACCGGGGAGCTGTTTTTT
few	TRBJ2-3	-	TRBV20-1	CSARGMERGTQYF	TGCAGTGCTAGAGGGATGGAAAGGGGTACGCAGTATTTT
-	TRBJ1-1	-	TRBV20-1	CSARRGVRTEAFF	TGCAGTGCTAGGAGGGGAGTAAGGACTGAAGCTTTCTTT
-	TRBJ2-5	TRBD1	TRBV10-3	CASRGQGGRETQYF	TGTGCCAGCCGCGGACAGGGCGGTAGAGAGACCCAGTACTTC
-	TRBJ2-2	-	TRBV5-1	CASSLGSLSGELFF	TGCGCCAGCAGCCTCGGGAGTTTGTCCGGGGAGCTGTTTTTT
-	TRBJ2-3	-	TRBV29-1	CSVATGTDTQYF	TGCAGCGTTGCGACAGGCACAGATACGCAGTATTTT
-	TRBJ1-2	-	TRBV10-3	CAISLQTGTPQVTNYGYTF	TGTGCCATCAGTCTTCAAACCGGGACACCGCAAGTTACTAACTATGGCTACACCTTC
many	TRBJ1-1	-	TRBV5-5	CASSQATNTEAFF	TGTGCCAGCAGCCAAGCTACCAACACTGAAGCTTTCTTT
-	TRBJ1-4	TRBD1	TRBV3-1	CASGQGGNEKLFF	TGTGCCAGCGGACAGGGGGGGAATGAAAAACTGTTTTTT
-	TRBJ2-3	TRBD2	TRBV11-2	CASSSKRDATSTDTQYF	TGTGCCAGCAGCTCAAAGCGGGATGCGACTAGCACAGATACGCAGTATTTT
few	TRBJ2-1	TRBD2	TRBV12-3/TRBV12-4	CASSFGGLANEQFF	TGTGCCAGCAGTTTTGGGGGACTAGCAAATGAGCAGTTCTTC
few	TRBJ2-5	TRBD2	TRBV12-3/TRBV12-4	CASSFGHFAGVGETQYF	TGTGCCAGCAGTTTTGGCCATTTCGCGGGAGTAGGAGAGACCCAGTACTTC
-	TRBJ1-3	-	TRBV7-8	CASSLGAGFGNTIYF	TGTGCCAGCAGCTTAGGGGCAGGGTTCGGAAACACCATATATTTT
-	TRBJ2-5	-	TRBV20-1	CSARDLGAILQETQYF	TGCAGTGCTAGAGATCTCGGCGCAATACTCCAAGAGACCCAGTACTTC
-	TRBJ2-1	TRBD2	TRBV18	CASSLRPGLGIDEQFF	TGTGCCAGCTCACTGCGACCGGGACTAGGCATCGATGAGCAGTTCTTC
-	TRBJ1-4	-	TRBV12-3/TRBV12-4	CASSLGLLEKLFF	TGTGCCAGCAGTTTAGGTCTGCTTGAAAAACTGTTTTTT
-	TRBJ2-1	TRBD2	TRBV5-1	CASSIGTSGSVWNEQFF	TGCGCCAGCAGCATCGGGACTAGCGGGAGTGTTTGGAATGAGCAGTTCTTC
-	TRBJ1-2	-	TRBV4-1	CASSPREAEIYGYTF	TGCGCCAGCAGCCCAAGGGAGGCGGAAATCTATGGCTACACCTTC
-	TRBJ2-1	TRBD2	TRBV5-4	CASSRSGTSGDNEQFF	TGTGCCAGCAGCCGATCCGGGACTAGCGGAGACAATGAGCAGTTCTTC
-	TRBJ2-1	-	TRBV20-1	CSARGTDLGSYNEQFF	TGCAGTGCTAGAGGGACAGACCTCGGGTCCTACAATGAGCAGTTCTTC
-	TRBJ1-1	-	TRBV2	CASILRALNTEAFF	TGTGCCAGCATCCTAAGGGCTCTGAACACTGAAGCTTTCTTT
-	TRBJ2-1	TRBD2	TRBV20-1	CSARDSGAVLGNEQFF	TGCAGTGCTAGGGATAGCGGGGCTGTTTTAGGCAATGAGCAGTTCTTC
-	TRBJ2-3	-	TRBV4-2	CAPNGPPRALFTGEPNTQYF	TGTGCCCCCAACGGGCCCCCTCGAGCGTTGTTTACGGGGGAACCGAATACGCAGTATTTT
few	TRBJ2-3	-	TRBV5-1	CASSLDHTDTQYF	TGCGCCAGCAGCTTGGATCACACAGATACGCAGTATTTT
-	TRBJ2-1	TRBD2	TRBV4-1	CASSQEVSGSLF	TGCGCCAGCAGCCAAGAAGTCAGCGGGAGCCTCTTC
few	TRBJ2-5	TRBD1	TRBV20-1	CSARRTGGRETQYF	TGCAGTGCTAGAAGGACAGGGGGCCGGGAGACCCAGTACTTC
few	TRBJ2-1	-	TRBV5-6	CASSLSPTEQFF	TGTGCCAGCAGCTTGAGCCCAACCGAGCAGTTCTTC
few	TRBJ1-3	-	TRBV5-1	CASSLEGTNSGNTIYF	TGCGCCAGCAGCTTGGAGGGCACTAACTCTGGAAACACCATATATTTT
-	TRBJ1-1	-	TRBV28	CASSFLLGGTEAFF	TGTGCCAGCAGCTTCCTATTAGGGGGCACTGAAGCTTTCTTT
few	TRBJ2-5	TRBD1	TRBV15	CATSRGADREETQYF	TGTGCCACCAGCAGAGGAGCCGACAGGGAAGAGACCCAGTACTTC
-	TRBJ1-1	TRBD1	TRBV10-1	CASREGQGNVEAFF	TGCGCCAGCAGAGAGGGACAGGGGAATGTTGAAGCTTTCTTT
-	TRBJ2-7	-	TRBV20-1	CSAPRDFAYEQYF	TGCAGTGCTCCCCGGGACTTCGCCTACGAGCAGTACTTC
-	TRBJ2-1	TRBD2	TRBV18	CASSPEAGLADLYNEQFF	TGTGCCAGCTCACCTGAAGCTGGACTAGCGGACCTGTACAATGAGCAGTTCTTC
-	TRBJ1-1	-	TRBV5-6	CASSPTPNTEAFF	TGTGCCAGCAGCCCGACACCCAACACTGAAGCTTTCTTT
-	TRBJ2-5	TRBD1	TRBV20-1	CSAMGQGGQETQYF	TGCAGTGCGATGGGACAGGGAGGTCAAGAGACCCAGTACTTC
few	TRBJ1-5	TRBD1	TRBV10-3	CASGTGESNQPQHF	TGTGCCAGTGGGACAGGGGAGAGCAATCAGCCCCAGCATTTT
few	TRBJ2-2	-	TRBV4-1	CASSRMDTGELFF	TGCGCCAGCAGCCGGATGGACACCGGGGAGCTGTTTTTT
few	TRBJ2-5	-	TRBV29-1	CSVERSEQETQYF	TGCAGCGTTGAAAGGTCAGAACAAGAGACCCAGTACTTC
-	TRBJ2-3	-	TRBV20-1	CSAPDSESTDTQYF	TGCAGTGCTCCAGATTCGGAGAGCACAGATACGCAGTATTTT
few	TRBJ2-5	-	TRBV7-9	CASSLATGGKETQYF	TGTGCCAGCAGCTTAGCCACCGGTGGGAAAGAGACCCAGTACTTC
-	TRBJ2-7	TRBD1	TRBV12-3/TRBV12-4	CASSFQGAIYEQYF	TGTGCCAGCAGTTTCCAGGGGGCTATCTACGAGCAGTACTTC